This TCR beta chain originates from a study of shared clonotypes between healthy human individuals. In CD8 memory, CD45RO+ cells were put together with CCR7-negative CD45RA+ TemRA cells. This CDR3 is built from 17 residues. V dropped 7 bases and J dropped 3 bases, with 22 bases sitting between them. From germline, CDR1 is SEHNR and CDR2 FQNEAQ (reference sequence). In the case of this clone: What it binds is unknown.

In the original processing: ImmunoSEQ output lacked quality scores and full-length reads, limiting matched filtering. The table came from immunoSEQ multiplex PCR; TCRdb's copy has only in-frame clones and leaves some out. The V and J calls and clone size come from that table; D and trimming were worked out from the DNA. The sample shows some 120,000 clones, around 68% of them seen only once. Findings and caveats of the study: What rarefaction showed was incomplete sorted-subset sequencing despite large depth. Estimated clonotype richness was generally higher in naive than memory subsets.

The clonotype was recovered from a woman aged 25-40 years in good health. The J gene is TRBJ2-1, the V gene TRBV7-9; D assignment may be TRBD1 or TRBD2 (5 bases each). Material for sequencing was memory CD8+ T cells sorted from blood. This sample's subset: CD45RO+ cells pooled with CCR7-negative TemRA cells. The chain's CDR3 is CASTNGWMGDLYNEQFF. CDR3 bases: TGTGCCAGCACCAACGGGTGGATGGGGGATCTCTACAATGAGCAGTTCTTC.